This TCR beta chain appears in the sequencing data of a study of OX40 agonist ivuxolimab in advanced cancers. Background on the study: Participants, approximately 80% male, averaged roughly 59 years of age, ranging from roughly 20 to 80.

Libraries were prepared by immunoSEQ multiplex PCR; TCRdb keeps only in-frame clonotypes and omits some of them. The sample lists tens of thousands of clones, 84% occurring once. Germline loops: CDR1 SGHVS, CDR2 FQNEAQ. The CDR3 consists of 17 residues. J gave up 6 bases and V 5 bases, and 13 bases lay outside the gene matches. V and J are TRBV7-8 and TRBJ2-1, with 10 bases fitting TRBD1. This sequence originates from an adult with an advanced solid tumor such as melanoma, head and neck, liver or kidney cancer. The material was CD4+ or CD8+ T cells sorted from blood, obtained in a trial of the OX40 agonist ivuxolimab. The CDR3, as DNA: TGTGCCAGCAGCCATACACTCGCCGGGACAGGGGTCAATGAGCAGTTCTTC. This gives the protein CASSHTLAGTGVNEQFF.